One T cell receptor beta chain is described in this entry. Its antigen remains undetermined. No much larger clonotype is one base removed from it; base qualities were not supplied. The germline V gene encodes CDR1 LNHNV and CDR2 YYDKDF (reference sequence). V is pruned by 3 bases and J by 5 bases, leaving 5 bases of the junction without a gene match. From the cysteine up to the phenylalanine, the CDR3 has a length of 15 residues. Of all the DNA, just the CDR3 is kept, 45 bases in frame from base 1. These data originate in a study of blood T cells in healthy people across ages (dated by TCRdb to 2015 to 2017). Study-wide context: In model experiments, template switching captured roughly one uniquely barcoded TCR beta cDNA molecule for every two T cells. To avoid experimental bias, donors of different ages were spread randomly across the sequencing lanes. The study measured age-related changes in TCR beta repertoire diversity using deep sequencing normalized with unique cDNA molecular identifiers. The donors were divided into four age groups: young (average approximately 15 years), middle-aged (about 41), aged (approximately 62) and long-lived (about 80). Using the same blood draw, the study looked at two additional independent replicas of 1 million unique cDNA reads for two donors, one aged 18 to 30 and the other aged 80 or older.

The library relied on 5' RACE. The sequencing machine was an Illumina HiSeq 2500. A second 7 to 11 cycle PCR used a sample-barcoded 5' primer and a J-beta primer mix. A unique molecular identifier was introduced onto each TCR beta cDNA molecule by a template-switch 5' adaptor carrying 12 random nucleotides. Each sample yielded at least 2.5 million CDR3-containing paired-end reads. The Mint cDNA synthesis kit, primed by a TRBC-specific oligonucleotide, was used to synthesize first-strand cDNA from all RNA. Following uracil-DNA glycosylase treatment, a first 18-cycle PCR with universal primers M1SS and BC2_uni_R was performed on all cDNA. On the authors' methods: For normalization, 1 million high-quality reads were randomly selected from each sample, with every read carrying a distinct molecular identifier. Reads sharing molecular identifiers were discarded rather than binned into consensus sequences. MiTCR, with a Q25 quality threshold and the strictest error-elimination algorithm, was used for CDR3 identification, clonotype clustering and error correction. A nonparametric unseen species model with Euler transformation was used to estimate a lower bound on total TCR beta diversity. TCRdb itself trimmed the public reads at Q25 with fastp, ran MiXCR and retained productive beta chains. Every CDR3 protein is listed once, alongside the most common genes and DNA of its rows. The V and J calls, along with clone size, are taken from TCRdb and not from the paper's own processing. For this sample there are nearly 1 million distinct CDR3 sequences; roughly 51% appear just once. The ten largest clones add up to about 21% of the sample.

Broader findings and caveats from the paper: As age increased, observed TCR beta diversity per million T cells dropped in a roughly linear way, and a significant reduction was already evident by age around 41. There was a strong correlation between observed TCR beta diversity and the percentage of naive T cells measured by flow cytometry. Because the CMV infection status of the donors was unknown, age-related changes in expanded clonotypes may potentially have been confounded. Estimates of total diversity based on one million sequenced T cells were considered lower bounds and underestimates. Compared with the aged group, the long-lived group had more naive CD4+ T cells, fewer expanded clones and increased TCR diversity, a pattern suggesting age selection. Since profiling was done on bulk unsorted PBMCs, naive and antigen-experienced compartments could not be conclusively compared.

The approximately 40 donors, aged about 6 to 100 years, were systemically healthy Caucasian individuals from Russia. Around 10 milliliters of peripheral blood were collected from each donor into EDTA-treated Vacutainer tubes. Ficoll-Paque density-gradient centrifugation was used to isolate PBMCs, with at least 7 million per sample. Total RNA, at least 6 micrograms per sample, was extracted from PBMCs with Trizol reagent. For every donor, an aliquot of PBMCs went through flow cytometry to measure the percentages of naive CD45RAhigh/CD27high T cells. The rearranged segments are TRBV15 and TRBJ2-5, with 11 bases aligning to TRBD2. The receptor comes from a woman aged 55-70 years in good health. The specimen sequenced was blood. The DNA sequence is TGTGCCACCAGCAGGGCGGGACTAGCGGTGGAGACCCAGTACTTC. Translation gives CATSRAGLAVETQYF.